This T cell receptor beta chain was retrieved from a study of cytotoxic CD8 clonotypes in ibrutinib-treated CLL. Sequencing was performed with immunoSEQ multiplex PCR; in TCRdb, only in-frame clones are kept and a portion is missing. The table has roughly 70,000 clones, 90% seen once; the top ten hold around 3.3%. The ends were cut back, 4 bases at V and 2 bases at J, with 15 bases in the middle. Germline loops: CDR1 SGHRS, CDR2 YFSETQ. The CDR3 loop spans 15 amino acids. This clonotype was sampled from a human donor with chronic lymphocytic leukemia. V is TRBV5-1 and J is TRBJ1-1; no clear D. Material: PBMCs, obtained after 12 months of ibrutinib treatment. The CDR3 sequence is CASSPTNSGNTEAFF. The CDR3 nucleotides are TGCGCCAGCAGCCCTACCAATAGTGGCAACACTGAAGCTTTCTTT.